The clone carrying this TCR beta chain was counted a single time. TCRdb's copy holds only in-frame clones and misses some; the assay was immunoSEQ multiplex PCR. This sample has 150,000 to 200,000 clones, with more than 70% found just once. The data belong to a study of blood T cell repertoires in COVID-19. Study at large: In each case, the material was cDNA or gDNA derived from T cells, B-cell-depleted T cells, or PBMCs.

The CDR3 loop spans 13 amino acids. With 4 bases removed from V and 3 bases from J, the gap between germline ends came to 7 bases. Germline V gene sequence: CDR1 ENHRY, CDR2 SYGVKD. This rearrangement joins TRBV10-3 to TRBJ1-5, with D unclear. This receptor was identified in a man aged 35-49 years with active or convalescent COVID-19. Source material: peripheral blood. The CDR3 region is CAISGQVNQPQHF. In nucleotides, the CDR3 is TGTGCCATCAGTGGACAAGTCAATCAGCCCCAGCATTTT.